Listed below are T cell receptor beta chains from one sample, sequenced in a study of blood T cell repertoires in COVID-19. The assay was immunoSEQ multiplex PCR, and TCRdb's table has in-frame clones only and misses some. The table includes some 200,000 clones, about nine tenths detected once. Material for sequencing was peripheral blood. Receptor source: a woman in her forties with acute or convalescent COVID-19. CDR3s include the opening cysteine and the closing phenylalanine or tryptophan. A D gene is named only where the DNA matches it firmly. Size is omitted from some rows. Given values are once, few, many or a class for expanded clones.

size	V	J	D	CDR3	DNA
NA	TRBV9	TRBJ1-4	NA	CASSASGRINEKLFF	TGTGCCAGCAGCGCCTCCGGGAGAATTAATGAAAAACTGTTTTTT
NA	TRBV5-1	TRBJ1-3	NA	CASSLVPQSGGNTIYF	TGCGCCAGCAGCTTGGTCCCCCAATCGGGGGGAAACACCATATATTTT
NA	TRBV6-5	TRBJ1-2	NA	CASRPEGVRGYTF	TGTGCCAGCAGGCCCGAGGGGGTCCGCGGCTACACCTTC
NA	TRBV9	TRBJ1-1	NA	CASSVAGGHLGTEAFF	TGTGCCAGCAGCGTAGCTGGGGGACACCTGGGGACTGAAGCTTTCTTT
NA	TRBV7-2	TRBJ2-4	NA	CASSFSTGTQTTKNIQYF	TGTGCCAGCAGCTTTTCTACCGGGACACAGACTACCAAAAACATTCAGTACTTC
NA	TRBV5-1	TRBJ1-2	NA	CASSLYGSQSTKGGYGYTF	TGCGCCAGCAGCTTGTATGGGTCACAGTCGACGAAAGGTGGTTATGGCTACACCTTC
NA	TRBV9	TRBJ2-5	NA	CASSVTGGRHQETQYF	TGTGCCAGCAGCGTCACGGGGGGCCGCCACCAAGAGACCCAGTACTTC
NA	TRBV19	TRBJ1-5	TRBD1	CASSRQGGNQPQHF	TGTGCCAGTAGTCGACAGGGAGGCAATCAGCCCCAGCATTTT
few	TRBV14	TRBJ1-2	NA	CASSLTPNYGYTF	TGTGCCAGCAGTCTTACACCGAACTATGGCTACACCTTC
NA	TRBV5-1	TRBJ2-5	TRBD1	CASSLVQGLEETQYF	TGCGCCAGCAGCTTGGTACAGGGGCTAGAAGAGACCCAGTACTTC
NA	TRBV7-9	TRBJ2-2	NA	CASSGGGQTGELFF	TGTGCCAGCAGCGGAGGGGGCCAAACCGGGGAGCTGTTTTTT
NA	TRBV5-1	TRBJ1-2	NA	CASSLKGDYGYTF	TGCGCCAGCAGCTTGAAGGGGGACTATGGCTACACCTTC
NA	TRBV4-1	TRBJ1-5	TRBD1	CASSQESGGSQPQHF	TGCGCCAGCAGCCAAGAGTCAGGGGGATCCCAGCCCCAGCATTTT
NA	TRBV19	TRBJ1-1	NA	CASSIERQSPADTEAFF	TGTGCCAGTAGTATAGAAAGGCAGAGTCCGGCGGACACTGAAGCTTTCTTT
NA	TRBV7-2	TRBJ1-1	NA	CASSFQGMNTEAFF	TGTGCCAGCAGCTTTCAGGGCATGAACACTGAAGCTTTCTTT
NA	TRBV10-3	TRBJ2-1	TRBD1	CATLGDSYNEQFF	TGTGCCACCCTTGGGGACAGTTACAATGAGCAGTTCTTC
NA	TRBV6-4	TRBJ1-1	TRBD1	CASSDSSLTGGPTIPEAFF	TGTGCCAGCAGTGACTCGAGTCTGACAGGGGGTCCCACAATTCCTGAAGCTTTCTTT
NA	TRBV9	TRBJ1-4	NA	CASSVAGGGKATNEKLFF	TGTGCCAGCAGCGTAGCCGGCGGGGGGAAGGCAACTAATGAAAAACTGTTTTTT
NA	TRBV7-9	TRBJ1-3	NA	CASSLRGSGNTIYF	TGTGCCAGCAGCTTAAGGGGCTCTGGAAACACCATATATTTT
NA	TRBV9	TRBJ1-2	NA	CASSGPGDGANYGYTF	TGTGCCAGCAGCGGACCGGGGGACGGAGCTAACTATGGCTACACCTTC
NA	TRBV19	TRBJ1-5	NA	CASSIGGLSNQPQHF	TGTGCCAGTAGTATTGGTGGGCTGAGCAATCAGCCCCAGCATTTT
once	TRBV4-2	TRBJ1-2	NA	CASSQEKGSWTANYGYTF	TGTGCCAGCAGCCAAGAAAAGGGGAGTTGGACAGCTAACTATGGCTACACCTTC
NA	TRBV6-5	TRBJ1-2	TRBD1	CASSYVTGGDGYTF	TGTGCCAGCAGTTACGTGACAGGGGGGGATGGCTACACCTTC
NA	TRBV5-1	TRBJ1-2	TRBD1	CASSFTGGANYGYTF	TGCGCCAGCAGCTTTACAGGGGGGGCTAACTATGGCTACACCTTC
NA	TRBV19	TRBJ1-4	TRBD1	CASRGTGGNEKLFF	TGTGCCAGTAGGGGGACAGGGGGAAATGAAAAACTGTTTTTT
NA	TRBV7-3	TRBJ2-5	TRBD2	CASTPLPGLGNRETQYF	TGTGCCAGCACCCCGCTGCCGGGACTAGGGAATCGTGAGACCCAGTACTTC
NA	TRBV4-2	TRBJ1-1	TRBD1	CASSQDDRVNTEAFF	TGTGCCAGCAGCCAAGATGACAGGGTAAACACTGAAGCTTTCTTT
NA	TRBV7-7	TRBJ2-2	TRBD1	CASSLRGTGRGNTGELFF	TGTGCCAGCAGCTTACGGGGGACAGGGCGGGGGAACACCGGGGAGCTGTTTTTT
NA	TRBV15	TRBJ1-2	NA	CATSRDLGSGASYGYTF	TGTGCCACCAGCAGAGATCTGGGCAGTGGGGCCTCTTATGGCTACACCTTC
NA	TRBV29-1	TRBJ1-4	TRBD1	CSVEDPGTGGNYEKLFF	TGCAGCGTTGAAGATCCCGGGACAGGGGGAAATTATGAAAAACTGTTTTTT
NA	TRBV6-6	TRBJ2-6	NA	CASSYNSGANVLTF	TGTGCCAGCAGTTATAACTCTGGGGCCAACGTCCTGACTTTC
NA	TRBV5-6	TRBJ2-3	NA	CASSPGSGADTQYF	TGTGCCAGCAGCCCCGGGTCGGGGGCAGATACGCAGTATTTT
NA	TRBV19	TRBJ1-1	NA	CASSIRGGFAEAFF	TGTGCCAGTAGTATTCGGGGGGGATTCGCTGAAGCTTTCTTT
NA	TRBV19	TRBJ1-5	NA	CASSIDRAYGQPQHF	TGTGCCAGTAGTATAGATCGCGCGTATGGTCAGCCCCAGCATTTT
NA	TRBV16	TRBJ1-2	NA	CASSPPTSRTADGYTF	TGTGCCAGCAGCCCCCCAACTAGTCGGACAGCGGATGGCTACACCTTC
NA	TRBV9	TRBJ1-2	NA	CASSARGPLVYGYTF	TGTGCCAGCAGCGCCCGTGGCCCCCTAGTCTATGGCTACACCTTC
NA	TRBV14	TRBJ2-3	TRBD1	CASSAGTGGRTDTQYF	TGTGCCAGCAGCGCCGGGACAGGGGGCCGCACAGATACGCAGTATTTT
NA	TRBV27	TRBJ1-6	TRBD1	CASSLNYPGTGDGKPYNSPLHF	TGTGCCAGCAGTTTAAATTACCCCGGGACAGGGGACGGGAAACCCTATAATTCACCCCTCCACTTT
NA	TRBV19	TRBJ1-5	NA	CASSQDRPGMGNQPQHF	TGTGCCAGTAGTCAAGACAGACCCGGAATGGGCAATCAGCCCCAGCATTTT
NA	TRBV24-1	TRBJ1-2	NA	CATSDLVGANYGYTF	TGTGCCACCAGTGATTTGGTAGGGGCCAACTATGGCTACACCTTC
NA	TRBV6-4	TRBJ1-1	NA	CASKEVEGTEAFF	TGTGCCAGCAAGGAAGTGGAGGGCACTGAAGCTTTCTTT
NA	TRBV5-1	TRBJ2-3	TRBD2	CASSGGGATDTQYF	TGCGCCAGCAGCGGCGGGGGGGCCACAGATACGCAGTATTTT
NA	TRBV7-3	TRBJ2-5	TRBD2	CASSPSGGRGGGTQYF	TGTGCCAGCAGCCCTAGCGGGGGTCGTGGAGGTGGGACCCAGTACTTC
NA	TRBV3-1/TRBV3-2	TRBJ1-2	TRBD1	CASSPLTGAGGYTF	TGTGCCAGCAGCCCGCTAACAGGGGCTGGGGGCTACACCTTC
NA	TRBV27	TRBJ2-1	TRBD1	CASSPRTGSNEQFF	TGTGCCAGCAGTCCCAGGACAGGGAGTAATGAGCAGTTCTTC
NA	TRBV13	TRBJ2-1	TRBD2	CASSGGEAGGWNNEQFF	TGTGCCAGCAGCGGGGGTGAGGCGGGGGGATGGAACAATGAGCAGTTCTTC
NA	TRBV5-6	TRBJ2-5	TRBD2	CASSPGLAGAPGSQYF	TGTGCCAGCAGCCCCGGACTAGCGGGGGCCCCTGGGTCCCAGTACTTC
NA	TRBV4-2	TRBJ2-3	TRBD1	CASSQEEGAAHTQYF	TGTGCCAGCAGCCAAGAAGAGGGGGCTGCCCATACGCAGTATTTT
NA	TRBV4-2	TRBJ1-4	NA	CASSPSTREGGEKLFF	TGTGCCAGCAGCCCCTCGACGCGGGAAGGCGGCGAAAAACTGTTTTTT
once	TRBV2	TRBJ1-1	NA	CASSFTAGQRGAEAFF	TGTGCCAGCAGTTTCACCGCCGGACAGCGGGGGGCGGAAGCTTTCTTT